These 30 T cell receptor beta chains share one sample of origin, sequenced in a study of vaccination effects on CD4 cells after COVID-19. No antigens are known for them. Sequencing used immunoSEQ multiplex PCR; TCRdb keeps in-frame clones, though not all of them. The table shows around 30,000 clones, with about 62% occurring only once. Following a roughly 9-day culture, CD4+ T cells were purified. The sample consisted of CD4+ T cells from PBMCs cultured without peptide, taken before COVID-19 vaccination. The receptor source for this set is a human donor who received a COVID-19 vaccine.

V and J are TRBV5-1 and TRBJ2-5; D might be TRBD2 (6 bases). The CDR3 extends over 16 amino acids. With 6 bases removed from V and 1 base from J, the gap between germline ends came to 19 bases. Germline CDR1 SGHRS, CDR2 YFSETQ. CDR3 nucleotide sequence: TGCGCCAGCAAAATCAGTGTGCTGGGGGGCCAAGAGACCCAGTACTTC. Protein sequence: CASKISVLGGQETQYF.

CDR3 in DNA: TGTGCCAGCAGCTTGACCACCTCTGGGGCCAACGTCCTGACTTTC. Its translation: CASSLTTSGANVLTF. This rearrangement joins TRBV5-8 to TRBJ2-6; no clear D gene. Trimming pared 1 base from V and 0 bases from J, leaving 5 bases between. Germline V gene sequence: CDR1 SGHTS, CDR2 YDEGEE. The CDR3 runs 15 residues.

This clone was counted only a few times. The genes are TRBV29-1 and TRBJ1-1, with D uncertain. Germline loops: CDR1 SQVTM, CDR2 ANQGSEA. The ends were cut back, 1 base at V and 3 bases at J, with 9 bases in the middle. CDR3 length: 13 amino acids. The CDR3: CSVEAEEDTEAFF. Written as DNA, the CDR3 is TGCAGCGTTGAAGCGGAGGAAGACACTGAAGCTTTCTTT.

The CDR3 spells CASSVGEISNQPQHF. DNA of the CDR3: TGTGCCAGCAGCGTAGGCGAGATTAGCAATCAGCCCCAGCATTTT. The chain combines TRBV9 with TRBJ1-5; D unclear. V lost 0 bases, J lost 0 bases, and 7 bases lay in between. CDR1 and CDR2 (germline): SGDLS, YYNGEE. This CDR3 contains 15 residues.

The chain has TRBV21-1 and TRBJ2-3; the tabulated D call, TRBD2, remains unverified against the DNA. TRBV21-1 is recorded as a pseudogene. This CDR3 is 13 amino acids long. The CDR3 here is CASSEELKDTQYF. CDR3 sequence (DNA): TGTGCCAGCAGCGAAGAGCTTAAAGATACGCAGTATTTT.

Only a few counts were recorded for this clone. The V gene is TRBV10-3, the J gene TRBJ2-1, with 13 bases lining up with TRBD2. Germline V gene lookup returns CDR1 ENHRY and CDR2 SYGVKD. The CDR3 covers 15 residues. After removal of 10 bases from V and 4 bases from J, the junction contained 7 bases not matched to a gene. CDR3 sequence reads: CATIGLAGAYNEQFF. CDR3 coding DNA: TGTGCCACCATCGGACTAGCGGGAGCGTACAATGAGCAGTTCTTC.

This clone has just a few counts. The gene calls are TRBV7-9 and TRBJ2-1, with 12 bases identical to TRBD2. Germline loops: CDR1 SEHNR, CDR2 FQNEAQ (reference sequence). The CDR3 consists of 16 residues. Trimming removed 3 bases from V and 6 bases from J; junction bases left unmatched: 6. The CDR3: CASSFRLAGATNEQFF. The DNA for the CDR3 is TGTGCCAGCAGCTTTAGACTAGCGGGAGCTACCAATGAGCAGTTCTTC. Drawing the rest from reference TRBV7-9 and TRBJ2-1, the complete variable domain is DTGVSQNPRHKITKRGQNVTFRCDPISEHNRLYWYRQTLGQGPEFLTYFQNEAQLEKSRLLSDRFSAERPKGSFSTLEIQRTEQGDSAMYLCASSFRLAGATNEQFFGPGTRLTVL.

With regard to this clone: The sample contains more than one DNA sequence encoding this CDR3. The chain couples TRBV15 to TRBJ1-1; D gene unclear. The germline gives CDR1 LNHNV, CDR2 YYDKDF (reference sequence). The CDR3 is 14 amino acids. The ends were cut back, 0 bases at V and 0 bases at J, with 5 bases in the middle. The CDR3, as DNA: TGTGCCACCAGCAGAGATCGGGTGAACACTGAAGCTTTCTTT. This translates into CATSRDRVNTEAFF.

The chain links TRBV6-4 to TRBJ2-5; unclear D gene. The CDR3 has 14 residues. Germline lookup yields CDR1 MRHNA and CDR2 SNTAGT. V was clipped by 2 bases and J by 2 bases, with 9 bases between them. CDR3 protein: CASSDRAQQETQYF. Written as DNA, the CDR3 is TGTGCCAGCAGTGACCGAGCTCAACAAGAGACCCAGTACTTC.

The CDR3 nucleotides are TGCGCCAGCAGCTTGCACGGGGAAGACACTGAAGCTTTCTTT. Translation: CASSLHGEDTEAFF. V usage is TRBV5-1 and J usage is TRBJ1-1; unclear D gene. Germline V gene data show CDR1 as SGHRS and CDR2 as YFSETQ. This CDR3 has 14 amino acids. V was trimmed by 1 base and J by 3 bases, leaving 10 bases between them.

This clone turned up a few times. The rearrangement joins TRBV12-3 or TRBV12-4 to TRBJ2-5; D ambiguous. The V gene lost 0 bases and the J gene lost 1 base, with 3 bases spanning the gap. CDR3 length: 13 amino acids. Here the CDR3 reads CASSLASQETQYF. The CDR3 DNA follows: TGTGCCAGCAGTTTAGCCAGCCAAGAGACCCAGTACTTC.

The rearrangement uses TRBV18 and TRBJ1-2; D unresolved. This CDR3 comprises 16 residues. V was pared by 1 base and J by 0 bases, with 12 bases between. Germline-derived CDR1 and CDR2 are KGHSH and LQKENI. The chain's CDR3 is CASSPQFNEANYGYTF. CDR3 DNA sequence: TGTGCCAGCTCACCACAGTTTAATGAAGCTAACTATGGCTACACCTTC.

This chain links TRBV11-3 with TRBJ2-1, with D tentatively TRBD1 (5 bases). Trimming left V 5 bases short and J 0 bases short, with 11 bases between. The CDR3 contains 15 residues. CDR1 and CDR2 (germline): SGHNT, YENEEA. CDR3 protein: CASSLRTSSYNEQFF. The CDR3 DNA reads TGTGCCAGCAGCCTCAGGACAAGCTCCTACAATGAGCAGTTCTTC.

The CDR3 DNA reads as TGTGCCAGCAGCCGCGAATCACCCCTCCACTTT. Translated, it gives CASSRESPLHF. The chain is built from TRBV7-9 and TRBJ1-6, with D unclear. V lost 5 bases, J lost 10 bases, and 6 bases lay in between. Germline V gives CDR1 SEHNR, CDR2 FQNEAQ (reference sequence). The CDR3 runs to 11 residues.

This clone is a singleton in its sample. This chain connects TRBV18 to TRBJ2-3, with D perhaps matching TRBD2 (5 bases). Germline values: CDR1 KGHSH, CDR2 LQKENI. The CDR3 has 15 amino acids. V was clipped by 6 bases and J by 0 bases, with 13 bases between them. CDR3 bases: TGTGCCAGCTCGCAACTGAGGACTAGCACAGATACGCAGTATTTT. It is translated as CASSQLRTSTDTQYF.

This clone appeared once. The gene calls are TRBV7-8 and TRBJ2-6, with no clear D. The CDR3 sequence is 17 residues long. V lost 5 bases and J lost 0, with 14 bases in between. The germline CDR1 and CDR2 sequences are SGHVS and FQNEAQ. CDR3 in amino acids: CASSLLLGISGANVLTF. CDR3 nucleotide sequence: TGTGCCAGCAGCCTCCTCCTGGGGATCTCTGGGGCCAACGTCCTGACTTTC.

This chain links TRBV6-5 with TRBJ1-1; a possible D gene is TRBD1 (5 bases). The CDR3 has 15 amino acids. Germline-derived CDR1 and CDR2 are MNHEY and SVGAGI. Trimming pared 5 bases from V and 5 bases from J, leaving 18 bases between. The CDR3 loop reads CASSTTFRQGTEAFF. CDR3 bases: TGTGCCAGCAGTACAACGTTTCGCCAGGGAACTGAAGCTTTCTTT.

The chain is built from TRBV4-1 and TRBJ1-4; possible D gene TRBD1, 5 bases. The germline V gene has CDR1 MGHRA and CDR2 YSYEKL. V lost 8 bases and J lost 8, with 21 bases in between. CDR3 length: 15 amino acids. The CDR3 sequence is CASSRAGSSYEKLFF. CDR3 nucleotides: TGCGCCAGCTCCAGGGCGGGGTCTAGTTACGAAAAACTGTTTTTT.

On this clone: Other nucleotide sequences in the sample specify the same CDR3. The V call is TRBV3-1 (or the pseudogene TRBV3-2), the J call TRBJ1-5; D unresolved. With 4 bases removed from V and 0 bases from J, the gap between germline ends came to 4 bases. In germline, CDR1 is LGHDT, CDR2 YNNKEL (reference sequence). This CDR3 contains 13 residues. CDR3 region: CASSPDSNQPQHF. Here the CDR3 DNA reads TGTGCCAGCAGCCCAGATAGCAATCAGCCCCAGCATTTT.

This clone was counted a few times. This rearrangement joins TRBV6-2 or TRBV6-3 to TRBJ1-5; D gene unclear. Trimming took off 5 bases at V and 6 bases at J, with 14 bases between the two ends. Germline CDR1 and CDR2: MNHEY and SVGEGT. This CDR3 is 14 amino acids long. Here the CDR3 DNA reads TGTGCCAGCAGTGCCCTGGGGAGGACTCAGCCCCAGCATTTT. Protein: CASSALGRTQPQHF.

This clone turned up a few times. The chain carries TRBV19 and TRBJ2-1; D tentatively fits TRBD1 or TRBD2 (5 bases each). V lost 5 bases, J lost 4 bases, and 18 bases lay in between. Germline V CDR1 and CDR2: LNHDA, SQIVND (reference sequence). The CDR3 extends over 16 amino acids. CDR3 residues: CASSLQAGTEYNEQFF. The DNA of the CDR3 is TGTGCCAGTAGTCTACAAGCCGGGACGGAGTACAATGAGCAGTTCTTC.

The chain carries TRBV7-9 and TRBJ2-1; 8 bases line up with TRBD2. J was trimmed by 10 bases and V by 5 bases; bases with no gene match: 13. Germline CDR1 and CDR2: SEHNR and FQNEAQ (reference sequence). This CDR3 has 15 amino acids. CDR3 coding DNA: TGTGCCAGCAGCCTACACCGGACTAGCCCCCGGGAGCAGTTCTTC. Protein product: CASSLHRTSPREQFF.

V and J are TRBV24-1 and TRBJ1-5, with D possibly TRBD1 on 5 matching bases. The V gene's germline CDR1 is KGHDR and CDR2 SFDVKD. The CDR3 extends over 16 amino acids. Trimming took 7 bases from V and 4 from J, leaving 19 bases between them. CDR3 sequence (DNA): TGTGCCACCAGAATACAGGCGTTAGAAGCTAATCAGCCCCAGCATTTT. Translated: CATRIQALEANQPQHF.

In its sample, this clone was seen a few times. This rearrangement joins TRBV5-1 to TRBJ1-5, with D unresolved. This CDR3 has 14 residues. In germline, CDR1 is SGHRS, CDR2 YFSETQ. V lost 4 bases to trimming and J lost 4 bases, with 12 bases between them. The chain's CDR3 is CASSEGPSNQPQHF. CDR3 nucleotide sequence: TGCGCCAGCAGCGAGGGCCCATCTAATCAGCCCCAGCATTTT.

This clone was picked up one time. V and J are TRBV6-5 and TRBJ2-2; perhaps TRBD1 as D (5 bases). The germline V and J ends were trimmed by 8 bases and 0 bases, with 10 bases remaining between them. Germline V gives CDR1 MNHEY, CDR2 SVGAGI. The CDR3 runs 14 residues. The CDR3 loop reads CASLWGSNTGELFF. The CDR3 region has the DNA TGTGCCAGCCTTTGGGGCTCGAACACCGGGGAGCTGTTTTTT.

The chain is built from TRBV6-1 and TRBJ1-3, with D hard to call. Per the germline V gene, CDR1 is MNHNS and CDR2 is SASEGT. This CDR3 region has 13 residues. The V end was cut by 3 bases, the J end by 4 bases, with 7 bases between. The CDR3, as DNA: TGTGCCAGCAGTGAGGGCGCCGGAAACACCATATATTTT. Amino acids: CASSEGAGNTIYF.

This clone appeared a few times. V is TRBV28 and J is TRBJ1-2, with unresolved D. The ends were cut back, 5 bases at V and 1 base at J, with 11 bases in the middle. The germline V gene encodes CDR1 MDHEN and CDR2 SYDVKM. This CDR3 is 14 amino acids long. The CDR3 is CASSTTPDNYGYTF. DNA of the CDR3: TGTGCCAGCAGTACCACCCCGGATAACTATGGCTACACCTTC.

The CDR3 loop reads CASSRASSYNEQFF. The CDR3 nucleotides are TGTGCCAGCAGCCGGGCCAGCTCTTACAATGAGCAGTTCTTC. The gene calls are TRBV14 and TRBJ2-1; D gene unclear. V was cut by 4 bases and J by 4 bases, with 11 bases left in between. This CDR3 comprises 14 residues. Per germline, CDR1 SGHDN and CDR2 FVKESK. The full variable domain, with the rest looked up from reference TRBV14 and TRBJ2-1, is EAGVTQFPSHSVIEKGQTVTLRCDPISGHDNLYWYRRVMGKEIKFLLHFVKESKQDESGMPNNRFLAERTGGTYSTLKVQPAELEDSGVYFCASSRASSYNEQFFGPGTRLTVL.

This clone turned up a few times. The rearrangement uses TRBV19 and TRBJ2-7, with 9 bases aligning to TRBD1. The CDR3 has 13 amino acids. Germline V gene lookup returns CDR1 LNHDA and CDR2 SQIVND (reference sequence). The ends lost 9 bases at V and 1 base at J; junction bases unmatched: 4. The CDR3 DNA sequence: TGTGCCAGCGCCGGGACAGGGTCCTACGAGCAGTACTTC. Translation gives CASAGTGSYEQYF.

A single count supports this clone. CDR3 region: CASSGDGYNEQFF. The CDR3 DNA sequence: TGCGCCAGCAGCGGGGACGGATACAATGAGCAGTTCTTC. The chain has TRBV5-1 and TRBJ2-1; the D call may be TRBD1 or TRBD2 (5 bases each). This CDR3 comprises 13 residues. Deletions cut 4 bases from V and 4 bases from J, with 9 bases between. Germline V gives CDR1 SGHRS, CDR2 YFSETQ.